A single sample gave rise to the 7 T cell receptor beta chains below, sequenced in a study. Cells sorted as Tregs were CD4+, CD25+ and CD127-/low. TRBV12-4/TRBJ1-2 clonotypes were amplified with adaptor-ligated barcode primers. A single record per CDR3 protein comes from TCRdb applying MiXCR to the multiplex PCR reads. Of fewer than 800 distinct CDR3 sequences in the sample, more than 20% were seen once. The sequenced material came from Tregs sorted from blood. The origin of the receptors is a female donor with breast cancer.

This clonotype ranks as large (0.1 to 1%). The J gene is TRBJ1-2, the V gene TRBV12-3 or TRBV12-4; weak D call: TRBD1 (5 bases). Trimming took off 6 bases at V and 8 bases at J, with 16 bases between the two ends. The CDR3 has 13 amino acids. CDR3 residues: CASRLAGNVGYTF. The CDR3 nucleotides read TGTGCCAGCAGACTGGCAGGGAATGTGGGCTACACCTTC.

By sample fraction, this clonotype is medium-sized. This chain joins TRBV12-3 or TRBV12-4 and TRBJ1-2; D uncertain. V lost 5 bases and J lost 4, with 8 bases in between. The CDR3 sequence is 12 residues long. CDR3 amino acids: CASSRAFYGYTF. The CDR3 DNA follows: TGTGCCAGCAGTCGGGCCTTCTATGGCTACACCTTC.

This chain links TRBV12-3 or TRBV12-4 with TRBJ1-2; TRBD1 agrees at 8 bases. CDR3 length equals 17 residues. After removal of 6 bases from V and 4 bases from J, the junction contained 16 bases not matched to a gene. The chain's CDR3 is CASSIGLDREEVYGYTF. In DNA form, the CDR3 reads TGTGCCAGCAGCATTGGGTTGGACAGGGAGGAGGTCTATGGCTACACCTTC.

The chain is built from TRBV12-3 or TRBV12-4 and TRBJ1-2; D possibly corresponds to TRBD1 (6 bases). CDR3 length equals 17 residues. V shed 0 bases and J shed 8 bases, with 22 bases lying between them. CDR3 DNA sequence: TGTGCCAGCAGTTTAGCGAGTAGGGGCAGGGGATCGCAGGGCTACACCTTC. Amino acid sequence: CASSLASRGRGSQGYTF.

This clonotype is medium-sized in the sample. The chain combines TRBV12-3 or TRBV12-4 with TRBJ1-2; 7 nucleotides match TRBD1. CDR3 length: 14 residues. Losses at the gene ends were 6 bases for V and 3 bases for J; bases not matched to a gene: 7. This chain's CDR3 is CASSSSGTDYGYTF. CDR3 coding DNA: TGTGCCAGCAGCTCGAGCGGGACAGACTATGGCTACACCTTC.

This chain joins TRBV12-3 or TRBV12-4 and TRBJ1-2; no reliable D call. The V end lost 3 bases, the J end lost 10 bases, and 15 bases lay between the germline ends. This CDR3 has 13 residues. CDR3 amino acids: CASSFEAGFYYTF. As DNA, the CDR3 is TGTGCCAGCAGTTTTGAGGCAGGCTTTTACTACACCTTC.

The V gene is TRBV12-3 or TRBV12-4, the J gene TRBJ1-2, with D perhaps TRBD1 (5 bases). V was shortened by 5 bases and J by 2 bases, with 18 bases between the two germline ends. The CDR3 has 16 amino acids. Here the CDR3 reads CASSRRSRVANYGYTF. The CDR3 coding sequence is TGTGCCAGCAGTCGACGATCCAGGGTAGCGAACTATGGCTACACCTTC.